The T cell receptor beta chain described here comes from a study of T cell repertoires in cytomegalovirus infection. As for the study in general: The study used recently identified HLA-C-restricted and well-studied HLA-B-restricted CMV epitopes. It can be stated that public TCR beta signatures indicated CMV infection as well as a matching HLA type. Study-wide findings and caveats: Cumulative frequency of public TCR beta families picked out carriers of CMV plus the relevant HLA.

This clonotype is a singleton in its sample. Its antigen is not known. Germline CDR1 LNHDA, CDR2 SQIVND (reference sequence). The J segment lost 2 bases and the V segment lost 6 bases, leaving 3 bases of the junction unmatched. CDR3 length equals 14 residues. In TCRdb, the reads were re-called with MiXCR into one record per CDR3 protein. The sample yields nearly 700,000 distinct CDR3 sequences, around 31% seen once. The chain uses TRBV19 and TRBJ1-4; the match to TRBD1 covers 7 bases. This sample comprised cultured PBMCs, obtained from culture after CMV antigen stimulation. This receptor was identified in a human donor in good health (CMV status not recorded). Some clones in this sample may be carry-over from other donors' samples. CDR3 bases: TGTGCCAGTAGCATGACAGGGACTAATGAAAAACTGTTTTTT. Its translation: CASSMTGTNEKLFF.